The present T cell receptor beta chain was sequenced within a study of T cell clonality in common variable immunodeficiency. Sequencing used immunoSEQ multiplex PCR; TCRdb keeps in-frame clones, though not all of them. The counts give approximately 37,000 clones, none of them seen only once; approximately 9.8% is held by the top ten. With 6 bases clipped from V and 4 bases from J, the junction kept 8 bases outside the gene matches. Germline V lookup: CDR1 LNHDA, CDR2 SQIVND (reference sequence). CDR3 length equals 14 residues. This clone was seen many times. The read ends 3 residues early relative to the CDR3; the germline J gene fills the gap.

Sample: peripheral blood mononuclear cells. The V gene is TRBV19, the J gene TRBJ1-2, with TRBD1 matching 7 bases. The sequence came from a person aged 18 to 75 in good health. The sequenced CDR3 bases are TGTGCCAGTAGCCTCAGGGGGATGGGCTATGGC. Its translation is CASSLRGMGYG. The whole CDR3 protein reads CASSLRGMGYGYTF.